These 3 T cell receptor beta chains originate from one sample sequenced in a study of blood T cell repertoires in COVID-19 (dated by TCRdb to 2018 to 2020). Library prep was done by the immunoSEQ multiplex PCR assay. TCRdb carries this immuneACCESS record with in-frame sequences only. Its versions omit some clonotypes, under half of them owing to an unresolved V gene in the studies checked, with the rest unexplained. This sample comprises over 75,000 clones, 75% to 95% of them detected only once. The ten largest make up around 2.3% of the sample. The source material was peripheral blood. These receptor sequences come from a human donor with active COVID-19. The donor label of this sample is uncertain.

The CDR3 DNA reads TGCGCCAGCAGCCTGGGGACAGGTGCCGTGAACACTGAAGCTTTCTTT. This encodes CASSLGTGAVNTEAFF. This chain connects TRBV5-1 to TRBJ1-1; 8 nucleotides match TRBD1. The CDR3 length is 16 residues. The J segment lost 0 bases and the V segment lost 4 bases, leaving 8 bases of the junction unmatched. Germline loops: CDR1 SGHRS, CDR2 YFSETQ.

The chain combines TRBV7-2 with TRBJ2-1; D call uncertain. V was cut by 4 bases and J by 6 bases, with 13 bases left in between. CDR1 is SGHTA and CDR2 is FQGNSA in the germline V gene. The CDR3 loop spans 14 amino acids. The CDR3 spells CASSSAANGNEQFF. CDR3 DNA sequence: TGTGCCAGCAGCTCGGCGGCGAACGGCAATGAGCAGTTCTTC.

This chain uses TRBV7-8 with TRBJ2-2; a possible D gene is TRBD1 (6 bases). Trimming took 5 bases from V and 1 from J, leaving 17 bases between them. Germline lookup yields CDR1 SGHVS and CDR2 FQNEAQ. The CDR3 covers 17 residues. The CDR3 sequence: CASSPGRGRGNTGELFF. As DNA, the CDR3 is TGTGCCAGCAGCCCCGGCAGGGGCCGAGGGAACACCGGGGAGCTGTTTTTT. Complete variable domain (other parts from reference TRBV7-8 and TRBJ2-2): GAGVSQSPRYKVAKRGQDVALRCDPISGHVSLFWYQQALGQGPEFLTYFQNEAQLDKSGLPSDRFFAERPEGSVSTLKIQRTQQEDSAVYLCASSPGRGRGNTGELFFGEGSRLTVL.